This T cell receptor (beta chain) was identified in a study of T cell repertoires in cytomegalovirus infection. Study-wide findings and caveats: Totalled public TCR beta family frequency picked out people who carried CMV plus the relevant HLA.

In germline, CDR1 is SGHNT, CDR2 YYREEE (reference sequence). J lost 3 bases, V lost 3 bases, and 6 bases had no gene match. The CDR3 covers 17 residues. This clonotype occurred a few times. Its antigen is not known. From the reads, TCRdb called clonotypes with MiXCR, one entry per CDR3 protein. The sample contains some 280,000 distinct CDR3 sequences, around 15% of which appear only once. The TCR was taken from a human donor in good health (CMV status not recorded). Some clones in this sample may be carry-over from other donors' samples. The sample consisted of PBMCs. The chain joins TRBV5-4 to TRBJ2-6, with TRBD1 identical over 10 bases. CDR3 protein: CASSSRDRGYGANVLTF. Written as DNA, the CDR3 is TGTGCCAGCAGCTCCAGGGACAGGGGATATGGGGCCAACGTCCTGACTTTC.